Each of the 27 T cell receptor beta chains below was sequenced from the same sample in a study of T cells in women clearing cervical HPV infection. Profiling relied on immunoSEQ multiplex PCR, and the TCRdb table lists in-frame clones only, not all of them. This sample's clone table lists some 46,000 clones. Sequencing input: blood buffy coat. The receptors come from a woman between 18 and 69 years old with a cervical HPV16 infection that either progressed to CIN3+ or cleared (not recorded which).

Points on this clone: The read ends 3 residues shy of where the CDR3 ends; the end is completed using the germline J gene. V and J are TRBV19 and TRBJ1-5; the match to TRBD1 covers 9 bases. This CDR3 comprises 16 residues. Germline lookup yields CDR1 LNHDA and CDR2 SQIVND (reference sequence). Trimming took 5 bases from V and 3 from J; bases not matched to a gene: 8. The CDR3 DNA, read in part, is TGTGCCAGTAGTTTCGGACAGGGGTCATACAATCAGCCC. It encodes CASSFGQGSYNQP. The whole CDR3 protein is CASSFGQGSYNQPQHF.

Concerning this clone: The sequenced fragment ends 3 residues before the CDR3 boundary, so the rest is inferred from the germline J gene. This chain connects TRBV30 to TRBJ1-1, with D perhaps TRBD1 (5 bases). Deletions cut 1 base from V and 0 bases from J, with 12 bases between. CDR3 length: 15 amino acids. CDR1 is GTSNPN and CDR2 is SVGIG in the germline V gene (reference sequence). The CDR3 reads CAWSAEGGVNTEAFF. The sequenced CDR3 bases are TGTGCCTGGAGTGCCGAAGGAGGGGTGAACACTGAA.

To note about this clone: The sequenced fragment ends 3 residues before the CDR3 boundary, so the rest is inferred from the germline J gene. The J gene is TRBJ1-2, the V gene TRBV2; TRBD1 matches 9 bases. The CDR3 totals 14 residues. CDR1 is SNHLY, CDR2 FYNNEI, per germline. The CDR3 spells CASNQDRGGVGYTF. CDR3 DNA, as far as it was read: TGTGCCAGCAACCAGGACAGGGGAGGGGTGGGC.

Concerning this clone: The CDR3 end falls 3 residues outside the read, so it is completed with the germline J gene. The rearrangement links TRBV7-2 to TRBJ2-1, with a possible D match to TRBD2 (7 bases). Germline CDR1 SGHTA, CDR2 FQGNSA. The CDR3 spans 15 residues. Between the trimmed V and J ends, which lost 3 bases and 2 bases, there was a span of 11 bases. The CDR3 bases that were read are TGTGCCAGCAGCTTCCAGGGGACTACCTACAATGAG. It codes for CASSFQGTTYNE. The whole CDR3 reads CASSFQGTTYNEQFF.

CDR3: CASSEGQGAGGYTF. CDR3 bases read: TGTGCCAGCAGTGAAGGACAGGGGGCTGGTGGC. V and J are TRBV2 and TRBJ1-2; 10 bases fit TRBD1. The CDR3 end is not reached by the read, which stops 3 residues before it; the germline J gene fills it in. V lost 1 base to trimming and J lost 7 bases; unmatched junction nucleotides: 3. Germline CDR1 is SNHLY and CDR2 is FYNNEI. The CDR3 consists of 14 residues.

With respect to this clone: The CDR3 end lies 3 residues beyond the end of the read and is filled in from the germline J gene. The chain employs TRBV2 and TRBJ2-1; 10 nucleotides align to TRBD2. The CDR3 length is 15 residues. Germline assignment: CDR1 SNHLY and CDR2 FYNNEI. V dropped 6 bases and J dropped 5; count of bases not matched to a gene: 7. Partial CDR3 DNA: TGTGCCAGCAGCCAACTAGCGGGGTTAAACAATGAG. Translated, it gives CASSQLAGLNNE. The entire CDR3 protein reads CASSQLAGLNNEQFF. Together with reference TRBV2 and TRBJ2-1, the CDR3 gives the full variable domain: EPEVTQTPSHQVTQMGQEVILRCVPISNHLYFYWYRQILGQKVEFLVSFYNNEISEKSEIFDDQFSVERPDGSNFTLKIRSTKLEDSAMYFCASSQLAGLNNEQFFGPGTRLTVL.

Worth noting for this clone: Sequencing ends 3 residues short of the CDR3 end; the germline J gene provides the rest. The chain is built from TRBV20-1 and TRBJ2-7; D ambiguous. Trimming left V 3 bases short and J 0 bases short, with 9 bases between. The CDR3 loop spans 13 amino acids. The V gene's germline CDR1 is DFQATT and CDR2 SNEGSKA (reference sequence). The chain's CDR3 is CSARQLSSYEQYF. CDR3 bases read: TGCAGTGCTAGGCAACTAAGCTCCTACGAG.

A note on this clone: The read terminates 3 residues ahead of where the CDR3 ends, so the germline J gene completes it. This rearrangement joins TRBV18 to TRBJ1-2, with 7 bases lining up with TRBD1. The CDR3 covers 13 residues. The V gene's germline CDR1 is KGHSH and CDR2 LQKENI. The V gene end was trimmed by 2 bases and the J gene end by 4 bases; junction bases not matched to a gene: 1. The CDR3 reads CASSPKGAYGYTF. Partial CDR3 DNA: TGTGCCAGCTCACCAAAGGGGGCCTATGGC.

CDR3 bases read: TGTGCCAGCAGTGGACAGGGGGGTAGGGCTGGA. It is translated as CASSGQGGRAG. In full, the CDR3 reads CASSGQGGRAGLFF. This rearrangement joins TRBV6-1 to TRBJ1-4, with 9 bases lining up with TRBD1. The read falls 3 residues short of the CDR3 end, and the missing part is taken from the germline J gene. The CDR3 covers 14 residues. Per germline, CDR1 MNHNS and CDR2 SASEGT.

About this clone: The CDR3 goes on 3 residues after the read ends, and that part is filled in from the germline J gene. The genes are TRBV19 and TRBJ2-1; D not certain. Trimming stripped 4 bases from V and 0 bases from J, with 10 bases between. From germline, CDR1 is LNHDA and CDR2 SQIVND (reference sequence). The CDR3 has 15 residues. The covered CDR3 bases are TGTGCCAGTAGTACCGAATACAACTCCTACAATGAG. Translated: CASSTEYNSYNE. The CDR3 as a whole reads CASSTEYNSYNEQFF.

Remarks on this clone: The read terminates 3 residues before the CDR3 end, so the remaining end is supplied by the germline J gene. The chain is built from TRBV7-6 and TRBJ1-1; D uncertain. The CDR3 spans 13 residues. In germline, CDR1 is SGHVS, CDR2 FNYEAQ. V was shortened by 6 bases and J by 5 bases, with 13 bases between the two germline ends. The covered CDR3 bases are TGTGCCAGCAGATATAGCCCGGGGACTGAA. Translating it yields CASRYSPGTE. The entire CDR3 reads CASRYSPGTEAFF.

As regards this clone: The read finishes 3 residues shy of the CDR3 end, and the germline J gene is used to complete it. J is TRBJ2-3 and V is TRBV7-3; 7 positions agree with TRBD2. Germline V gives CDR1 SGHTA, CDR2 FQGTGA. V was pared by 2 bases and J by 4 bases, with 6 bases of the junction left unmatched. CDR3 size: 15 residues. The DNA read from the CDR3 is TGTGCCAGCAGCTTACGGGCGGGAGCTCCAGATACG. It is translated as CASSLRAGAPDT. The whole CDR3 is CASSLRAGAPDTQYF.

Of note for this clone: The CDR3 goes on 3 residues after the read ends, and that part is filled in from the germline J gene. This chain connects TRBV6-1 to TRBJ2-4; TRBD2 is a possible D gene (5 bases). The CDR3 length is 13 residues. The ends were cut back, 4 bases at V and 6 bases at J, with 10 bases in the middle. CDR1 MNHNS and CDR2 SASEGT come from the germline V gene. The DNA read from the CDR3 is TGTGCCAGCAGTGGACTAACCCTAAACATT. This translates into CASSGLTLNI. The entire CDR3 is CASSGLTLNIQYF.

Remarks on this clone: Read coverage stops 3 residues before the CDR3 terminus; the germline J gene supplies the remainder. The V gene is TRBV7-9, the J gene TRBJ1-3; no clear D. The germline CDR1 and CDR2 sequences are SEHNR and FQNEAQ (reference sequence). V shed 1 base and J shed 8 bases, with 9 bases lying between them. The CDR3 has 13 amino acids. The CDR3 DNA, read in part, is TGTGCCAGCAGCTTAGAGTTCGGGGACACC. It translates to CASSLEFGDT. The whole CDR3 protein reads CASSLEFGDTIYF.

The CDR3 spells CAWSVEGLQGLNTEAFF. The CDR3 bases that were read are TGTGCCTGGAGTGTAGAGGGCCTACAGGGACTGAACACTGAA. This chain uses TRBV30 with TRBJ1-1; D is perhaps TRBD1 (6 bases). The read falls 3 residues short of the CDR3 end, and the missing part is taken from the germline J gene. This CDR3 contains 17 residues. From germline, CDR1 is GTSNPN and CDR2 SVGIG (reference sequence). The V end was cut by 0 bases, the J end by 0 bases, with 17 bases between.

About this clone itself: The read comes to an end 3 residues before the CDR3 does, leaving the germline J gene to fill in the end. The rearrangement links TRBV20-1 to TRBJ1-2, with 7 bases aligning to TRBD1. Per germline, CDR1 DFQATT and CDR2 SNEGSKA (reference sequence). This CDR3 spans 13 amino acids. The V segment lost 6 bases and the J segment 2 bases; nucleotides outside the gene matches: 6. This chain's CDR3 is CSARDRSNYGYTF. The CDR3 DNA, read in part, is TGCAGTGCCCGGGACAGATCAAACTATGGC.

In regard to this clone: The read ends 3 residues early relative to the CDR3; the germline J gene fills the gap. This chain joins TRBV2 and TRBJ1-2, with D tentatively TRBD1 (6 bases). The CDR3 is 14 amino acids. The V gene lost 7 bases and the J gene lost 5 bases, with 17 bases spanning the gap. The germline CDR1 and CDR2 sequences are SNHLY and FYNNEI. CDR3 sequence reads: CASIAYNQGYGYTF. Incomplete CDR3 DNA: TGTGCCAGCATTGCGTACAACCAGGGGTATGGC.

As for this clone: The CDR3 end falls 3 residues outside the read, so it is completed with the germline J gene. The chain carries TRBV19 and TRBJ2-7; weak D call: TRBD1 (6 bases). V was cut by 6 bases and J by 1 base, with 16 bases left in between. This CDR3 contains 15 residues. The V gene's germline CDR1 is LNHDA and CDR2 SQIVND (reference sequence). CDR3 DNA (partial): TGTGCCAGTAGATCGAAACAGGGTGGATCCTACGAG. This encodes CASRSKQGGSYE. The CDR3 as a whole reads CASRSKQGGSYEQYF.

A note on this clone: The read terminates 3 residues ahead of where the CDR3 ends, so the germline J gene completes it. V gene TRBV19 combines with J gene TRBJ2-7; 11 nucleotides line up with TRBD1. CDR1 is LNHDA and CDR2 is SQIVND in the germline V gene (reference sequence). This CDR3 is built from 15 residues. V shed 3 bases and J 4 bases; nucleotides not matched to a gene: 5. The CDR3 DNA, read in part, is TGTGCCAGTAGTATGGGGGACAGGGGGTTTTACGAG. Translation: CASSMGDRGFYE. The whole CDR3 is CASSMGDRGFYEQYF.

Concerning this clone: With the read ending 3 residues before the CDR3 end, the germline J gene is used to fill in that end. This chain uses TRBV18 with TRBJ2-3, with D possibly matching TRBD2 (5 bases). The CDR3 totals 13 residues. The germline V gene encodes CDR1 KGHSH and CDR2 LQKENI. CDR3 DNA (partial): TGTGCCAGCTCACCCCTGGACGGGGAGACG. Protein: CASSPLDGET. The full CDR3 protein reads CASSPLDGETQYF.

Regarding this clone: The read halts 3 residues ahead of the CDR3 end, with the missing end drawn from the germline J gene. The chain links TRBV7-9 to TRBJ1-1; D is unresolved. With 4 bases removed from V and 4 bases from J, the gap between germline ends came to 10 bases. CDR1 is SEHNR, CDR2 FQNEAQ, per germline (reference sequence). This CDR3 region has 13 residues. CDR3 loop: CASSSQSLTEAFF. The CDR3 bases that were read are TGTGCCAGCAGCTCCCAAAGCCTCACTGAA. The variable domain in full, with the rest retrieved from reference TRBV7-9 and TRBJ1-1, is DTGVSQNPRHKITKRGQNVTFRCDPISEHNRLYWYRQTLGQGPEFLTYFQNEAQLEKSRLLSDRFSAERPKGSFSTLEIQRTEQGDSAMYLCASSSQSLTEAFFGQGTRLTVV.

Concerning this clone itself: The read ends 3 residues early relative to the CDR3; the germline J gene fills the gap. The chain uses TRBV30 and TRBJ2-1; D perhaps matches TRBD1 (5 bases). This CDR3 is 15 amino acids long. Germline assignment: CDR1 GTSNPN and CDR2 SVGIG (reference sequence). V was cut by 0 bases and J by 0 bases, with 9 bases left in between. The CDR3 is CAWSVWGSSYNEQFF. Partial CDR3 DNA: TGTGCCTGGAGTGTTTGGGGCAGCTCCTACAATGAG.

With respect to this clone: The observed sequence ends 3 residues before the CDR3 terminus, with the missing tail filled in from the germline J gene. J is TRBJ1-2 and V is TRBV18; D is perhaps TRBD1 (5 bases). Germline V lookup: CDR1 KGHSH, CDR2 LQKENI. The V end was cut by 0 bases, the J end by 5 bases, with 13 bases between. This CDR3 comprises 15 residues. The CDR3 loop reads CASSPPSGVGYGYTF. The CDR3 DNA, read in part, is TGTGCCAGCTCACCACCGTCGGGGGTTGGGTATGGC.

Incomplete CDR3 DNA: TGTGCCAGCAGCTTTAGCGGGACTAGCACAGATACG. This translates into CASSFSGTSTDT. In full, the CDR3 is CASSFSGTSTDTQYF. This chain joins TRBV5-6 and TRBJ2-3; TRBD2 aligns across 8 bases. Read sequence stops 3 residues before the CDR3 end, and the germline J gene provides the missing end. The CDR3 consists of 15 residues. The germline V gene encodes CDR1 SGHDT and CDR2 YYEEEE. The junction had 2 bases not matched to a gene; V was cut back by 2 bases and J by 0 bases. Together with reference TRBV5-6 and TRBJ2-3, the CDR3 gives the full variable domain: DAGVTQSPTHLIKTRGQQVTLRCSPKSGHDTVSWYQQALGQGPQFIFQYYEEEERQRGNFPDRFSGHQFPNYSSELNVNALLLGDSALYLCASSFSGTSTDTQYFGPGTRLTVL.

As concerns this clone: The read finishes 3 residues shy of the CDR3 end, and the germline J gene is used to complete it. The rearrangement links TRBV11-3 to TRBJ1-2; tentative D call: TRBD1 (6 bases). This CDR3 is 15 amino acids long. Looked up from germline, CDR1 is SGHNT and CDR2 is YENEEA. The covered CDR3 bases are TGTGCCAGCAGCTTAGATGGAGGACAGTTGCGCGGC. As protein: CASSLDGGQLRG. The complete CDR3 protein is CASSLDGGQLRGYTF. The full variable domain, its missing parts supplied by reference TRBV11-3 and TRBJ1-2, is EAGVVQSPRYKIIEKKQPVAFWCNPISGHNTLYWYLQNLGQGPELLIRYENEEAVDDSQLPKDRFSAERLKGVDSTLKIQPAELGDSAVYLCASSLDGGQLRGYTFGSGTRLTVV.

In regard to this clone: One end of the junction is discordant with germline, which a read error may explain. Read data end 3 residues before the CDR3 end; the end is taken from the germline J gene. The V call is TRBV20-1, the J call TRBJ2-6; 12 bases align to TRBD1. Germline V gene data show CDR1 as DFQATT and CDR2 as SNEGSKA (reference sequence). CDR3 length: 19 residues. The CDR3 reads CSARVGRGQGASGANVLTF. Partial CDR3 DNA: TGCAGTGCCAGAGTGGGACGGGGACAGGGGGCGTCTGGGGCCAACGTC.

On this clone itself: The read ends 3 residues before the CDR3 terminus; that terminus is restored from the germline J gene. V usage is TRBV7-2 and J usage is TRBJ2-1, with TRBD2 matching over 9 bases. Germline V lookup: CDR1 SGHTA, CDR2 FQGNSA. The CDR3 loop spans 17 amino acids. CDR3 in amino acids: CASRLAPKRGANNEQFF. The CDR3 bases that were read are TGTGCAAGTCGCTTAGCCCCTAAGCGGGGGGCGAACAATGAG. The entire variable domain, with the rest obtained from reference TRBV7-2 and TRBJ2-1, is as follows: GAGVSQSPSNKVTEKGKDVELRCDPISGHTALYWYRQSLGQGLEFLIYFQGNSAPDKSGLPSDRFSAERTGGSVSTLTIQRTQQEDSAVYLCASRLAPKRGANNEQFFGPGTRLTVL.